The clone carrying this T cell receptor (beta chain) has at least ten counts. The antigen is not known. This sample stems from a study of CD8 T cells in ankylosing spondylitis. Overall study results and limits: Some motif variants were previously reported in reactive arthritis synovial fluid and blood. Made up of under 10 highly homologous variants, a TCR beta motif appeared characteristic of ankylosing spondylitis blood.

The CDR3 is 14 residues long. Between the trimmed V and J ends, which lost 6 bases and 6 bases, there was a span of 14 bases. With molecular barcodes, quantitative 5'-RACE was used to make the TCR beta libraries. Using its own MiXCR run on the 5' RACE reads, TCRdb lists one record per CDR3 protein. Here the sample spans a few hundred thousand distinct CDR3 sequences, about a sixth being singletons. Sequenced sample: blood, either unsorted or a sorted T cell fraction (not recorded which). The chain couples TRBV12-3 or TRBV12-4 to TRBJ2-2; unclear D gene. The TCR comes from a male donor with ankylosing spondylitis. The CDR3 DNA follows: TGTGCCAGCAGGTCAAACATCGTTCCCGGGGAGCTGTTTTTT. Its translation is CASRSNIVPGELFF.